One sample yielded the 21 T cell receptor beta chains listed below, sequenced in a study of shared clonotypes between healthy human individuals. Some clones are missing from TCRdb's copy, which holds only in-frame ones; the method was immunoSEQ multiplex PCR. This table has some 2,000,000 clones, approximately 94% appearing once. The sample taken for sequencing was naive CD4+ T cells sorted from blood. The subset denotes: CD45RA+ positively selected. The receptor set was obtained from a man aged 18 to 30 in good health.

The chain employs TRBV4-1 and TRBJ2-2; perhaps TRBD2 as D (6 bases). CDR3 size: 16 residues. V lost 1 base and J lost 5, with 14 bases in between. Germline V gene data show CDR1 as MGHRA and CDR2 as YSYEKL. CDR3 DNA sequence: TGCGCCAGCAGCCAAGGGGGCGGGGAGATAACCGGGGAGCTGTTTTTT. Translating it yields CASSQGGGEITGELFF.

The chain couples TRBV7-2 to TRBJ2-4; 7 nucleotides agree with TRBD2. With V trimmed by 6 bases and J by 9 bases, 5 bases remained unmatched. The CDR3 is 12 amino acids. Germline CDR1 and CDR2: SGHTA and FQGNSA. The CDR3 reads CASRGGVSIQYF. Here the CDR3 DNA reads TGTGCCAGCAGGGGAGGGGTTAGCATTCAGTACTTC.

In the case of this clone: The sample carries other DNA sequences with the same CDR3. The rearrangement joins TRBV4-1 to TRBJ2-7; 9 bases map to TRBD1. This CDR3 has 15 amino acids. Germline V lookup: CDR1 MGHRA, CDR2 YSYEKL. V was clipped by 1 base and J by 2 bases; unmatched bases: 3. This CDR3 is CASSQGGTGPYEQYF. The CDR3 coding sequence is TGCGCCAGCAGCCAAGGGGGGACAGGGCCCTACGAGCAGTACTTC.

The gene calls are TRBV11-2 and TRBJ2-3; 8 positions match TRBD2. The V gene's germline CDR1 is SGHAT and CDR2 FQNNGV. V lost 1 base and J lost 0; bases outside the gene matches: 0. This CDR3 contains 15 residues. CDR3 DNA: TGTGCCAGCAGCTTAGCTAGCGGGAGCACAGATACGCAGTATTTT. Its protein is CASSLASGSTDTQYF. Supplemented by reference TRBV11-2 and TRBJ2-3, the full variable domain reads EAGVAQSPRYKIIEKRQSVAFWCNPISGHATLYWYQQILGQGPKLLIQFQNNGVVDDSQLPKDRFSAERLKGVDSTLKIQPAKLEDSAVYLCASSLASGSTDTQYFGPGTRLTVL.

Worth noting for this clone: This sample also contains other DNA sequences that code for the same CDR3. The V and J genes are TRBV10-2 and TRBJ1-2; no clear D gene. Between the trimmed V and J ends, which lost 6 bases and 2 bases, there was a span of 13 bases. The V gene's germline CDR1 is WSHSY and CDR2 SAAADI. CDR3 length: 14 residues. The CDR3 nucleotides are TGCGCCAGCAGCCCCAGCCCAGGAAACTATGGCTACACCTTC. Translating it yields CASSPSPGNYGYTF.

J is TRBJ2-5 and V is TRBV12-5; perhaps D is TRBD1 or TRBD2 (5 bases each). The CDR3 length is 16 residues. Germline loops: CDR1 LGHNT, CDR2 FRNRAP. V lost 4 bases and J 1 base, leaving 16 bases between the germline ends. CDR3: CASGSSGTAIQETQYF. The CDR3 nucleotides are TGTGCTAGTGGTTCCTCGGGGACGGCGATCCAAGAGACCCAGTACTTC.

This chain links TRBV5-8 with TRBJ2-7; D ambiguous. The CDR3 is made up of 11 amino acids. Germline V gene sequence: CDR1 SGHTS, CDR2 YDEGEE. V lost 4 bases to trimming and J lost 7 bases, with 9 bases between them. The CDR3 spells CASSLRVEQYF. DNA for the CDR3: TGTGCCAGCAGCCTACGAGTGGAGCAGTACTTC.

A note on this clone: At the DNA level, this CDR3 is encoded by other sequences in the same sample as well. The CDR3 spells CAWSVYETQYF. The CDR3 region has the DNA TGTGCCTGGAGTGTATACGAGACCCAGTACTTC. The chain joins TRBV30 to TRBJ2-5; no firm D call. The CDR3 sequence is 11 residues long. Trimming shortened V by 0 bases and J by 5 bases, and 4 bases separated the two germline ends. Germline values: CDR1 GTSNPN, CDR2 SVGIG (reference sequence).

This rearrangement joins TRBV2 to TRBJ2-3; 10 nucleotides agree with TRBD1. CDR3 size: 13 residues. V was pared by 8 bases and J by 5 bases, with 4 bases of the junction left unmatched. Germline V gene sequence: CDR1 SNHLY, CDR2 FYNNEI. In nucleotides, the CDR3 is TGTGCCAGCGAAGGGACAGGGGTAGATACGCAGTATTTT. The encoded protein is CASEGTGVDTQYF. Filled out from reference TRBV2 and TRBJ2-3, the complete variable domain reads EPEVTQTPSHQVTQMGQEVILRCVPISNHLYFYWYRQILGQKVEFLVSFYNNEISEKSEIFDDQFSVERPDGSNFTLKIRSTKLEDSAMYFCASEGTGVDTQYFGPGTRLTVL.

For the CDR3, the DNA is TGTGCCAGCAGTTACACTTCCGGGACAGTCAACTACGAGCAGTACTTC. Translating it yields CASSYTSGTVNYEQYF. V and J are TRBV6-5 and TRBJ2-7, with 7 nucleotides matching TRBD1. The trim removed 2 bases at V and 3 bases at J, leaving 10 bases unmatched. The germline CDR1 and CDR2 sequences are MNHEY and SVGAGI. The CDR3 is made up of 16 amino acids.

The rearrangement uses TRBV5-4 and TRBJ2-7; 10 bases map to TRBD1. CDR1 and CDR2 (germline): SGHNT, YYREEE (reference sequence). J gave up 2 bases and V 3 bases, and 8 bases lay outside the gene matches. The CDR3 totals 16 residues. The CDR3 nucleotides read TGTGCCAGCAGCTCGACGGGACAGGGGATAACCTACGAGCAGTACTTC. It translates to CASSSTGQGITYEQYF.

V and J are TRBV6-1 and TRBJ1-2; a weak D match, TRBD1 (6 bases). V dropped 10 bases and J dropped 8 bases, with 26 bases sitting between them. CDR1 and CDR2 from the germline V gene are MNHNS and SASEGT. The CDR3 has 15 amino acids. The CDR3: CAIPWGQGPPIGYTF. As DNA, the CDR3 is TGTGCCATCCCATGGGGGCAGGGCCCCCCTATAGGCTACACCTTC.

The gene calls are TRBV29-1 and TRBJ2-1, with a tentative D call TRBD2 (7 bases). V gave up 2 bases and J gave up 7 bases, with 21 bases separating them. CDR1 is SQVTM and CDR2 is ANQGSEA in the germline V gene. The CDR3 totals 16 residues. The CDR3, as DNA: TGCAGCGTTGAATATTGGGAGGGGGGCGCCGTGAATGAGCAGTTCTTC. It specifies CSVEYWEGGAVNEQFF.

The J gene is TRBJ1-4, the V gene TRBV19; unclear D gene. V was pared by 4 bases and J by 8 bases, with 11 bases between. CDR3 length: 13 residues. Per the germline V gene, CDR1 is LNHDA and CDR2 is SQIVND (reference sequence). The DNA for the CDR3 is TGTGCCAGTAGTAAAAACCGGGCAGAAAAACTGTTTTTT. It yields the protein CASSKNRAEKLFF.

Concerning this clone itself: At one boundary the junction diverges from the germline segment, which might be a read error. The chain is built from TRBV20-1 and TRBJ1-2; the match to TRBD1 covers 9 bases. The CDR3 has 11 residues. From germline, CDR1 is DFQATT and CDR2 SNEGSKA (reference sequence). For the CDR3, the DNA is TGCAGTGCTAGAGCGGACAGGGGACGGGCCTTC. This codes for CSARADRGRAF.

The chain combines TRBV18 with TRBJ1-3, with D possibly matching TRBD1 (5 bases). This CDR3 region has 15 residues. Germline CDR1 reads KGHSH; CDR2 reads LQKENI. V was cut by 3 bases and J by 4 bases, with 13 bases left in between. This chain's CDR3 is CASSPGEGPGNTIYF. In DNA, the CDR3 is TGTGCCAGCTCACCGGGGGAGGGCCCCGGAAACACCATATATTTT.

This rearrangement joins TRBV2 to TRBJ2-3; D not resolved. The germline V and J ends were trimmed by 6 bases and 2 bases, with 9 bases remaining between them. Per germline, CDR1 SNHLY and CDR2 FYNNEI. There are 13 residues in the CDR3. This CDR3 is CASSLANTDTQYF. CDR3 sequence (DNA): TGTGCCAGCAGCCTTGCAAACACAGATACGCAGTATTTT.

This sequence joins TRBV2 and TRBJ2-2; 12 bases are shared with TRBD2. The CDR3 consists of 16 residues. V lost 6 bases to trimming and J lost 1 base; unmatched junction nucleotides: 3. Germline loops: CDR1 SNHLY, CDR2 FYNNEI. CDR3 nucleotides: TGTGCCAGCAGCCCGACTAGCGGGAGGAACACCGGGGAGCTGTTTTTT. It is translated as CASSPTSGRNTGELFF. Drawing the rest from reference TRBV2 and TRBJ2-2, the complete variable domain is EPEVTQTPSHQVTQMGQEVILRCVPISNHLYFYWYRQILGQKVEFLVSFYNNEISEKSEIFDDQFSVERPDGSNFTLKIRSTKLEDSAMYFCASSPTSGRNTGELFFGEGSRLTVL.

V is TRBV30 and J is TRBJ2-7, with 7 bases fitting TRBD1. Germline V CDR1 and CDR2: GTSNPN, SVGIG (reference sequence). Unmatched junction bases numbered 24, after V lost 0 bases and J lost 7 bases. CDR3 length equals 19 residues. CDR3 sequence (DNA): TGTGCCTGGAGTGTCTTCCGACAGGGTAAGGGACCCAGACAAGGGGAGCAGTACTTC. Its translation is CAWSVFRQGKGPRQGEQYF.

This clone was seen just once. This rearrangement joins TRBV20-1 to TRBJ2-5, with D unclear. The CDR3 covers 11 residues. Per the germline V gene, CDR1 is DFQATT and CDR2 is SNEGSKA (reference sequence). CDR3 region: CTLVEKETQYF. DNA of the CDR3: TGCACCCTGGTGGAGAAAGAGACCCAGTACTTC.

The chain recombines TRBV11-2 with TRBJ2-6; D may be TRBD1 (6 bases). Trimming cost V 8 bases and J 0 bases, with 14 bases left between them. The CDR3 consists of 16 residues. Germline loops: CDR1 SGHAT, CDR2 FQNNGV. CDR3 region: CASEDRFHSGANVLTF. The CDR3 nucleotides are TGTGCCAGCGAAGACAGGTTTCACTCTGGGGCCAACGTCCTGACTTTC.